What follows are 15 T cell receptor beta chains derived from one specimen sequenced in a study of T cells after yellow fever vaccination. A single record per CDR3 protein comes from TCRdb applying MiXCR to the 5' RACE reads. The sample shows 200,000 to 250,000 distinct CDR3 sequences, 6% to 7.5% of them seen only once. The material sequenced was CD4+ T cells sorted from PBMCs, taken 15 days after the yellow fever booster vaccination. The receptors here all came from a man aged 25 to 40 who received the YFV17D yellow fever vaccine.

Only a few counts were recorded for this clonotype. The rearrangement links TRBV20-1 to TRBJ2-1, with TRBD1 matching over 10 bases. The germline gives CDR1 DFQATT, CDR2 SNEGSKA (reference sequence). The CDR3 extends over 14 amino acids. Trimming removed 5 bases from V and 4 bases from J; junction bases left unmatched: 5. The CDR3 region has the DNA TGCAGTGCTGGAAGACAGGGGGCGTACAATGAGCAGTTCTTC. Its translation is CSAGRQGAYNEQFF.

This clonotype came up a few times. This chain joins TRBV18 and TRBJ2-1; D is unresolved. This CDR3 region has 16 residues. Germline V gene sequence: CDR1 KGHSH, CDR2 LQKENI. V lost 3 bases, J lost 0 bases, and 12 bases lay in between. The CDR3 loop reads CASSPSSMDSYNEQFF. CDR3 sequence (DNA): TGTGCCAGCTCACCTTCGTCGATGGACTCCTACAATGAGCAGTTCTTC. Complete variable domain (other parts from reference TRBV18 and TRBJ2-1): NAGVMQNPRHLVRRRGQEARLRCSPMKGHSHVYWYRQLPEEGLKFMVYLQKENIIDESGMPKERFSAEFPKEGPSILRIQQVVRGDSAAYFCASSPSSMDSYNEQFFGPGTRLTVL.

V gene TRBV6-2 or TRBV6-3 combines with J gene TRBJ1-5, with unresolved D. The CDR3 totals 15 residues. CDR1 MNHEY and CDR2 SVGEGT come from the germline V gene. Deletions cut 6 bases from V and 1 base from J, with 13 bases between. Written as DNA, the CDR3 is TGTGCCAGCAGGACCTTAGAGACCAGCAATCAGCCCCAGCATTTT. Amino acid sequence: CASRTLETSNQPQHF.

This clonotype has more than one count but fewer than ten. This sequence joins TRBV20-1 and TRBJ2-1; D is ambiguous. Germline values: CDR1 DFQATT, CDR2 SNEGSKA (reference sequence). This CDR3 is built from 15 residues. V lost 3 bases and J 0 bases, leaving 12 bases between the germline ends. The DNA for the CDR3 is TGCAGTGCTAGCCCAGGCAGTTTCTCCTACAATGAGCAGTTCTTC. Translating gives CSASPGSFSYNEQFF.

This clonotype was detected ten times or more. The chain joins TRBV7-7 to TRBJ2-5; D might be TRBD1 (6 bases). CDR1 is SSHAT and CDR2 is FNYEAQ in the germline V gene (reference sequence). The CDR3 has 15 amino acids. Trimming took off 0 bases at V and 4 bases at J, with 12 bases between the two ends. CDR3 sequence (DNA): TGTGCCAGCAGCTTAGCATGGGACACTTCAGAGACCCAGTACTTC. Translating gives CASSLAWDTSETQYF.

This clonotype showed up just a few times. The V call is TRBV5-1, the J call TRBJ2-1; TRBD2 aligns across 9 bases. The junction had 9 bases not matched to a gene; V was cut back by 8 bases and J by 6 bases. This CDR3 is built from 14 residues. Germline assignment: CDR1 SGHRS and CDR2 YFSETQ. The CDR3 reads CASTRTSVRNEQFF. CDR3 DNA sequence: TGCGCCAGTACCCGGACTAGCGTCCGCAATGAGCAGTTCTTC.

The rearrangement links TRBV29-1 to TRBJ1-1; D gene uncertain. V was trimmed by 6 bases and J by 2 bases, leaving 13 bases between them. Looked up from germline, CDR1 is SQVTM and CDR2 is ANQGSEA. The CDR3 extends over 13 amino acids. DNA of the CDR3: TGCAGCGTCGTAAATTGGGGAAACACTGAAGCTTTCTTT. This codes for CSVVNWGNTEAFF.

This chain uses TRBV5-6 with TRBJ2-2; D remains unclear. The CDR3 length is 16 residues. Germline CDR1 SGHDT, CDR2 YYEEEE. The V gene lost 3 bases and the J gene lost 3 bases, with 15 bases spanning the gap. The CDR3 DNA is TGTGCCAGCAGCTGGCTTTCGGGTGGGGACACCGGGGAGCTGTTTTTT. Amino acids: CASSWLSGGDTGELFF.

Note on this clonotype: A much larger clone lies a single base off, so this may be a read error. This rearrangement joins TRBV12-3 or TRBV12-4 to TRBJ1-2; D remains ambiguous. Trimming took off 3 bases at V and 0 bases at J, with 5 bases between the two ends. This CDR3 comprises 13 residues. The CDR3, as DNA: TGTGCCAGCAGTTTGAGCGCTAACTATGGCTACACCTTC. Translation gives CASSLSANYGYTF.

This clonotype was seen repeatedly, ten times or more. The chain joins TRBV12-3 or TRBV12-4 to TRBJ2-3; D gene unclear. V was shortened by 9 bases and J by 2 bases, with 12 bases between the two germline ends. The CDR3 has 13 amino acids. In DNA form, the CDR3 reads TGTGCCAGTAGGTGGGGATACACAGATACGCAGTATTTT. It codes for CASRWGYTDTQYF.

The rearrangement joins TRBV20-1 to TRBJ1-6, with D unclear. Germline-derived CDR1 and CDR2 are DFQATT and SNEGSKA (reference sequence). Trimming took off 3 bases at V and 5 bases at J, with 8 bases between the two ends. CDR3 length equals 13 residues. The CDR3: CSASPVDNSPLHF. The CDR3 coding sequence is TGCAGTGCTAGTCCCGTCGATAATTCACCCCTCCACTTT.

In its sample, this clonotype was seen a few times. This rearrangement joins TRBV18 to TRBJ1-5; 12 bases agree with TRBD1. V dropped 2 bases and J dropped 2; count of bases not matched to a gene: 4. Germline CDR1 KGHSH, CDR2 LQKENI. The CDR3 consists of 17 residues. The CDR3 is CASSPGTGGVRNQPQHF. CDR3 DNA: TGTGCCAGCTCACCAGGGACAGGGGGCGTGCGCAATCAGCCCCAGCATTTT.

The chain employs TRBV11-1 and TRBJ2-3, with 7 positions matching TRBD2. V lost 0 bases and J lost 3; bases outside the gene matches: 15. Germline V gene lookup returns CDR1 SGHAT and CDR2 FQDESV (reference sequence). The length of the CDR3 is 19 residues. CDR3 in DNA: TGTGCCAGCAGCTTAGCGTGGCGGGAGTCGCGAAACTTGACAGATACGCAGTATTTT. Translated: CASSLAWRESRNLTDTQYF.

V is TRBV28 and J is TRBJ2-7; 14 positions match TRBD2. Germline V gene lookup returns CDR1 MDHEN and CDR2 SYDVKM. Unmatched junction bases numbered 12, after V lost 4 bases and J lost 4 bases. CDR3 size: 18 residues. CDR3 residues: CASSSAGLGTSGSYEQYF. DNA of the CDR3: TGTGCCAGCAGTTCCGCCGGCCTTGGGACTAGCGGGAGTTACGAGCAGTACTTC.

The CDR3 DNA reads as TGTGCCAGCAGTTACCCGGGCAGCTCTAACTATGGCTACACCTTC. Encoded protein: CASSYPGSSNYGYTF. This sequence joins TRBV6-2 or TRBV6-3 and TRBJ1-2; D is undetermined. V shed 2 bases and J shed 0 bases, with 10 bases lying between them. The CDR3 contains 15 residues. Germline V gene lookup returns CDR1 MNHEY and CDR2 SVGEGT.